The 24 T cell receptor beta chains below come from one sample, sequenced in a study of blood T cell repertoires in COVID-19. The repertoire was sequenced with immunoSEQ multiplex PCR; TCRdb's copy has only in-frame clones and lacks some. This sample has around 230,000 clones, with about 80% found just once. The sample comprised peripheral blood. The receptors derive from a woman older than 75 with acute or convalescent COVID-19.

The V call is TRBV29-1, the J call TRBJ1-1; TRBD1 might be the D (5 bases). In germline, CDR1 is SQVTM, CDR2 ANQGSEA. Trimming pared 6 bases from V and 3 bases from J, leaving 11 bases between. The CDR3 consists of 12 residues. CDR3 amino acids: CSVSWGDTEAFF. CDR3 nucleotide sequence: TGCAGCGTAAGTTGGGGGGACACTGAAGCTTTCTTT.

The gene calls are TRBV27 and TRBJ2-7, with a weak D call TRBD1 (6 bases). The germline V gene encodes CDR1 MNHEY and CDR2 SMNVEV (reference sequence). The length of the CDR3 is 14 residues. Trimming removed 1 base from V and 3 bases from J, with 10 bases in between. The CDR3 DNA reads TGTGCCAGCAGTTTATTGGGACAAGGCTACGAGCAGTACTTC. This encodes CASSLLGQGYEQYF.

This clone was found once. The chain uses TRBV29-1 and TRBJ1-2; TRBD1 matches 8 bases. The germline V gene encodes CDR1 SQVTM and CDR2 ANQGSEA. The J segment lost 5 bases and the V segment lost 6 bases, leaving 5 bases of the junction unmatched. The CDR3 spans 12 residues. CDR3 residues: CSVGDRYYGYTF. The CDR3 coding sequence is TGCAGCGTCGGGGACAGGTATTATGGCTACACCTTC.

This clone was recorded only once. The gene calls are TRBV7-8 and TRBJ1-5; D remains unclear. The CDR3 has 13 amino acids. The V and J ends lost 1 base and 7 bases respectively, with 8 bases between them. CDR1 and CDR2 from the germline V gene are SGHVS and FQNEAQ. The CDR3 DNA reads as TGTGCCAGCAGCTTAGAGCTTTGGCAGCCCCAGCATTTT. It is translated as CASSLELWQPQHF.

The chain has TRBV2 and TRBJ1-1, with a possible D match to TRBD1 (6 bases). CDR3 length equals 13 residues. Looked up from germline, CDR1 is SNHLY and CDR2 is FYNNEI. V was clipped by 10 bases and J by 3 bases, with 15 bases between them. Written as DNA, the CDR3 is TGTGCCAATGCGGACAAGGGGGACACTGAAGCTTTCTTT. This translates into CANADKGDTEAFF.

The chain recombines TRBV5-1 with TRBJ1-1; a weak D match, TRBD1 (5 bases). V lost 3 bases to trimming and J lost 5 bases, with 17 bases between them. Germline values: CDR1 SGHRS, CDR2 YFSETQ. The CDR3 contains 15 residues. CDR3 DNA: TGCGCCAGCAGCTCCAAGGGAGGGACCGGAACTGAAGCTTTCTTT. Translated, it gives CASSSKGGTGTEAFF.

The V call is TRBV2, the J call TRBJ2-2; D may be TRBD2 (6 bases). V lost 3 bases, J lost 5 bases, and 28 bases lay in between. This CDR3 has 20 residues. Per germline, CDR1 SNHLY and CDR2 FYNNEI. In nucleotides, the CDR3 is TGTGCCAGCAGTGAGGAATTGGCATATGTTGGCGGGGAGCCAACCGGGGAGCTGTTTTTT. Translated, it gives CASSEELAYVGGEPTGELFF. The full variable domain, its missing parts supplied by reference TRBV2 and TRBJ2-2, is EPEVTQTPSHQVTQMGQEVILRCVPISNHLYFYWYRQILGQKVEFLVSFYNNEISEKSEIFDDQFSVERPDGSNFTLKIRSTKLEDSAMYFCASSEELAYVGGEPTGELFFGEGSRLTVL.

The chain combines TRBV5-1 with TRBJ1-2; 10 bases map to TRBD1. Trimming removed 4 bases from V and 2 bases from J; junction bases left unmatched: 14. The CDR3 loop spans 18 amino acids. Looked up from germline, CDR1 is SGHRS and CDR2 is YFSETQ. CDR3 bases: TGCGCCAGCAGCCCGCCGGGGACAGGGGCTATGCGGAACTATGGCTACACCTTC. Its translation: CASSPPGTGAMRNYGYTF.

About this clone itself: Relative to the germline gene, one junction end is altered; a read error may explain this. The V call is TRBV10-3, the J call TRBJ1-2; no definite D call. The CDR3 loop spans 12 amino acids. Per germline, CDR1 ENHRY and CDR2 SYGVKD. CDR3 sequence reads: CAISDREDPFIF. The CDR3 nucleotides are TGTGCCATCAGTGATAGGGAGGATCCTTTCATCTTC.

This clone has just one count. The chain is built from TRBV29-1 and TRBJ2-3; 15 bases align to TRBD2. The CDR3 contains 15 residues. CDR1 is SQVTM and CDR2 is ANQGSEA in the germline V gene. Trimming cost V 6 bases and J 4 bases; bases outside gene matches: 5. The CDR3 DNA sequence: TGCAGCGTCAGGACTAGCGGGGGGGCGTCAGATACGCAGTATTTT. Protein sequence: CSVRTSGGASDTQYF.

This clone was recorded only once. The CDR3 DNA sequence: TGTGCCAGCAGATTGAGGGGAGGGGATGGTGGCTACACCTTC. Its protein is CASRLRGGDGGYTF. The chain uses TRBV5-8 and TRBJ1-2, with TRBD1 as a possible D gene (5 bases). Germline CDR1 SGHTS, CDR2 YDEGEE. V dropped 5 bases and J dropped 7 bases, with 18 bases sitting between them. CDR3 length: 14 amino acids.

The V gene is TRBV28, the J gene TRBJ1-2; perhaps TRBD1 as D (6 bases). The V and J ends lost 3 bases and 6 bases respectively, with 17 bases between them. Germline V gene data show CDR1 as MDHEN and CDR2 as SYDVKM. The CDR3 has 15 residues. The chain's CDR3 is CASSLVSGGFNGYTF. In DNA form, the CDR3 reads TGTGCCAGCAGTTTGGTTTCGGGGGGCTTCAATGGCTACACCTTC.

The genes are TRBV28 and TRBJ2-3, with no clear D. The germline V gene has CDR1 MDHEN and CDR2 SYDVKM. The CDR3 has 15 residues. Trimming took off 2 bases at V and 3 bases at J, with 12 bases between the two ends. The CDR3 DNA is TGTGCCAGCAGTTTAGTTGTCGGTACTACAGATACGCAGTATTTT. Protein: CASSLVVGTTDTQYF.

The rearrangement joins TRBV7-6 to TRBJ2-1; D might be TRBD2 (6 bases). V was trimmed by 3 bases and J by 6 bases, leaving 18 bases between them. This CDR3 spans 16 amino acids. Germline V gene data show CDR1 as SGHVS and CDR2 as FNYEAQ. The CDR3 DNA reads TGTGCCAGCAGCTTTAGCGTAGGTTTGGGACTCAATGAGCAGTTCTTC. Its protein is CASSFSVGLGLNEQFF.

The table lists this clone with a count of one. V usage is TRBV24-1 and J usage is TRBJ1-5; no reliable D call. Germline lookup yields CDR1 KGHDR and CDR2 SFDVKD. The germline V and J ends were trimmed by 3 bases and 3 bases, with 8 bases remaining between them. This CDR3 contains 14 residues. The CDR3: CATSDDSFNQPQHF. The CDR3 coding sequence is TGTGCCACCAGTGATGATAGTTTCAATCAGCCCCAGCATTTT.

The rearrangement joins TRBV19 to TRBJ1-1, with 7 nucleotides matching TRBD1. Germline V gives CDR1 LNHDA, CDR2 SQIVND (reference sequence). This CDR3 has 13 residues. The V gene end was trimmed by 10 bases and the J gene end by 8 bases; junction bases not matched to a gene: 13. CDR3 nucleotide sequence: TGTGCCACCGCGGACAGGCCGACCGACGAAGCTTTCTTT. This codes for CATADRPTDEAFF.

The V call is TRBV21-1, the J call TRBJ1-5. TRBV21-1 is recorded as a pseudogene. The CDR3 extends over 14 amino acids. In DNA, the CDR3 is TGTGCCACCCTGAGGGTGTGGAGCAATCAGCCCCAGCATTTT. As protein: CATLRVWSNQPQHF.

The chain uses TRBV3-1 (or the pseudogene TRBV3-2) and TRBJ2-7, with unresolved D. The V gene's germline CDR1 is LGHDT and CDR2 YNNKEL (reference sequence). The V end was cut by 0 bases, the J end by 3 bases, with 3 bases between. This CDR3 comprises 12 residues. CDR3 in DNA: TGTGCCAGCAGCCAAGACTACTACGAGCAGTACTTC. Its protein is CASSQDYYEQYF.

CDR3 nucleotides: TGTGCCAGCAGCTTGCCTAGCGGGGGCCCCGGGAATGAGCAGTTCTTC. Protein product: CASSLPSGGPGNEQFF. This chain connects TRBV5-5 to TRBJ2-1; 10 nucleotides align to TRBD2. J gave up 7 bases and V 1 base, and 8 bases lay outside the gene matches. The CDR3 runs 16 residues. Germline lookup yields CDR1 SGHKS and CDR2 YYEKEE (reference sequence).

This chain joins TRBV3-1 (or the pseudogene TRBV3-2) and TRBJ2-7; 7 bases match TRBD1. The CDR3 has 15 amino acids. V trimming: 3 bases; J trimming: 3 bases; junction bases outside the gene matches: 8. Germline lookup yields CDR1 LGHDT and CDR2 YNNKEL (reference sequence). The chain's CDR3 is CASSHRQGSLYEQYF. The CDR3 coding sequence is TGTGCCAGCAGCCACCGACAGGGAAGCCTCTACGAGCAGTACTTC.

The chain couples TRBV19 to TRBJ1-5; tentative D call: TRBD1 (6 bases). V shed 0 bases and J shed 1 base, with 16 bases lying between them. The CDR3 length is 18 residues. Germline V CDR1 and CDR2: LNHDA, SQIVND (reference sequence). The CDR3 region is CASSIDRGGRVSNQPQHF. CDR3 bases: TGTGCCAGTAGTATAGATCGAGGGGGACGGGTAAGCAATCAGCCCCAGCATTTT.

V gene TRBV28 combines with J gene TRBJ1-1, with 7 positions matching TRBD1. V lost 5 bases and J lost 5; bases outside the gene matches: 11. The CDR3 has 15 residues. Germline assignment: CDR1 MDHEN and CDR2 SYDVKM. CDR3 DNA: TGTGCCAGCAGTCCTCGACAGGGCGGATGGACTGAAGCTTTCTTT. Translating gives CASSPRQGGWTEAFF.

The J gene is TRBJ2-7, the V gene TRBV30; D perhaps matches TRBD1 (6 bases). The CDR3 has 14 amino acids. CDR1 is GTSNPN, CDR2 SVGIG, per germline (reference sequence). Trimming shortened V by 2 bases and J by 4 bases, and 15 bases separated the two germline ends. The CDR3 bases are TGTGCCTGGAGTAAAAGAGGGGGACCTTACGAGCAGTACTTC. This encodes CAWSKRGGPYEQYF.

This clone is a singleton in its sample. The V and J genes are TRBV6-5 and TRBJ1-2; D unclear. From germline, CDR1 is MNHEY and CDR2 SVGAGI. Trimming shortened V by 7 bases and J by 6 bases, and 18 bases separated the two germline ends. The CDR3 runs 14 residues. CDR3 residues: CASIRPGNGHGYTF. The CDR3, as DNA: TGTGCCAGCATTCGTCCCGGGAACGGCCATGGCTACACCTTC.